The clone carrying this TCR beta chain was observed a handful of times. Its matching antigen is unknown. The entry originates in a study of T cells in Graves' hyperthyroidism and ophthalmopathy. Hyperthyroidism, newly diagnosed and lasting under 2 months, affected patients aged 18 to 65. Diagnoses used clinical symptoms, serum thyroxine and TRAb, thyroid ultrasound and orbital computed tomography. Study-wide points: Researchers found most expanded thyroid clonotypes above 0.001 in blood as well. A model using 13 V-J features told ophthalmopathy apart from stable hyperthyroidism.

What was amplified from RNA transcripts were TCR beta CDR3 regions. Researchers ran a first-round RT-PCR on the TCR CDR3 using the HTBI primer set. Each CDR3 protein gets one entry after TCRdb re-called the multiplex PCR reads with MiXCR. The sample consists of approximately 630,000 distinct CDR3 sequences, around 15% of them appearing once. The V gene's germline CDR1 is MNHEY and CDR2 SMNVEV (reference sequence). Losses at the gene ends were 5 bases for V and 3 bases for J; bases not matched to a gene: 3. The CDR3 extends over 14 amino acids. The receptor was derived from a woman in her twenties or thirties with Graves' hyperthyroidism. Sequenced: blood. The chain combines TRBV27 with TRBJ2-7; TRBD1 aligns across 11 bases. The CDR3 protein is CASSRDRGNYEQYF. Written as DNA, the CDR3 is TGTGCCAGCAGTCGGGACAGGGGGAACTACGAGCAGTACTTC.